The 23 T cell receptor beta chains reported below all come from one sample, sequenced in a study of blood T cell repertoires in COVID-19. Profiling relied on immunoSEQ multiplex PCR, and the TCRdb table lists in-frame clones only, not all of them. The sample has under 250,000 clones; 70% to 90% are singletons. What was sequenced was peripheral blood. These TCRs come from a woman aged 45 to 65 with active or convalescent COVID-19.

The CDR3 spells CASSQLPTSGGGETQYF. CDR3 in DNA: TGCGCCAGCAGCCAATTACCTACTAGCGGGGGTGGAGAGACCCAGTACTTC. This chain uses TRBV4-1 with TRBJ2-5, with 11 bases identical to TRBD2. The CDR3 consists of 17 residues. V lost 2 bases and J lost 4; bases outside the gene matches: 9. CDR1 MGHRA and CDR2 YSYEKL come from the germline V gene.

The V and J genes are TRBV7-3 and TRBJ1-2; D not certain. Germline-derived CDR1 and CDR2 are SGHTA and FQGTGA. The CDR3 is 16 amino acids. Trimming left V 5 bases short and J 6 bases short, with 22 bases between. The CDR3 coding sequence is TGTGCCAGCAGCAAAAACGAACGGGGTCTGGTGGATGGCTACACCTTC. Translating it yields CASSKNERGLVDGYTF.

The chain carries TRBV6-1 and TRBJ1-6; 7 bases match TRBD1. The V segment lost 2 bases and the J segment 4 bases; nucleotides outside the gene matches: 2. This CDR3 comprises 15 residues. CDR1 is MNHNS and CDR2 is SASEGT in the germline V gene. This CDR3 reads CASSESRGYNSPLHF. CDR3 DNA: TGTGCCAGCAGTGAAAGCAGGGGGTATAATTCACCCCTCCACTTT.

V usage is TRBV2 and J usage is TRBJ2-7; D perhaps matches TRBD1 (6 bases). Trimming stripped 6 bases from V and 1 base from J, with 22 bases between. This CDR3 is 17 amino acids long. Germline CDR1 is SNHLY and CDR2 is FYNNEI. The CDR3 DNA follows: TGTGCCAGCAGGCTCTATCCAGGGGTCCTGAGTTCCTACGAGCAGTACTTC. It codes for CASRLYPGVLSSYEQYF. Complete variable domain (other parts from reference TRBV2 and TRBJ2-7): EPEVTQTPSHQVTQMGQEVILRCVPISNHLYFYWYRQILGQKVEFLVSFYNNEISEKSEIFDDQFSVERPDGSNFTLKIRSTKLEDSAMYFCASRLYPGVLSSYEQYFGPGTRLTVT.

The V call is TRBV5-4, the J call TRBJ2-5; 8 bases agree with TRBD2. The germline gives CDR1 SGHNT, CDR2 YYREEE (reference sequence). The CDR3 totals 14 residues. Trimming cost V 6 bases and J 5 bases; bases outside gene matches: 9. CDR3 nucleotides: TGTGCCAGCAACTCACCCGGACTAGCTGAGACCCAGTACTTC. Protein: CASNSPGLAETQYF.

J is TRBJ2-1 and V is TRBV18; 8 nucleotides match TRBD1. Germline lookup yields CDR1 KGHSH and CDR2 LQKENI. The CDR3 totals 15 residues. After removal of 3 bases from V and 3 bases from J, the junction contained 4 bases not matched to a gene. The CDR3: CASSPGTGVYNEQFF. Written as DNA, the CDR3 is TGTGCCAGCTCACCTGGGACAGGAGTCTACAATGAGCAGTTCTTC.

This clone has just one count. This sequence joins TRBV10-3 and TRBJ1-5, with TRBD1 matching 8 bases. V gave up 6 bases and J gave up 6 bases; unmatched junction bases: 4. CDR1 is ENHRY and CDR2 is SYGVKD in the germline V gene. CDR3 length equals 13 residues. The DNA of the CDR3 is TGTGCCATCAGGGACAGGGTAGGTCAGCCCCAGCATTTT. Protein: CAIRDRVGQPQHF.

The V and J genes are TRBV5-4 and TRBJ1-4, with a weak D call TRBD1 (5 bases). Germline V gene data show CDR1 as SGHNT and CDR2 as YYREEE (reference sequence). Trimming removed 2 bases at V and 6 bases at J, with 11 bases between. The CDR3 has 14 amino acids. Here the CDR3 reads CASSLRGGYEKLFF. CDR3 bases: TGTGCCAGCAGCTTAAGGGGTGGCTATGAAAAACTGTTTTTT.

This rearrangement joins TRBV7-9 to TRBJ1-4; 7 bases agree with TRBD1. The CDR3 totals 16 residues. Germline values: CDR1 SEHNR, CDR2 FQNEAQ (reference sequence). The V segment lost 1 base and the J segment 3 bases; nucleotides outside the gene matches: 5. CDR3 sequence: CASSLGEGAANEKLFF. Written as DNA, the CDR3 is TGTGCCAGCAGCTTAGGCGAGGGGGCAGCTAATGAAAAACTGTTTTTT. Combining the CDR3 with reference TRBV7-9 and TRBJ1-4 gives the whole variable domain DTGVSQNPRHKITKRGQNVTFRCDPISEHNRLYWYRQTLGQGPEFLTYFQNEAQLEKSRLLSDRFSAERPKGSFSTLEIQRTEQGDSAMYLCASSLGEGAANEKLFFGSGTQLSVL.

The chain links TRBV5-6 to TRBJ2-7; 9 bases are shared with TRBD2. Germline CDR1 is SGHDT and CDR2 is YYEEEE. The CDR3 consists of 15 residues. Trimming cost V 2 bases and J 2 bases; bases outside gene matches: 5. CDR3 in DNA: TGTGCCAGCAGCTTACTGGGCGGGAGGGCCTACGAGCAGTACTTC. Amino acids: CASSLLGGRAYEQYF.

The chain couples TRBV7-7 to TRBJ2-2; D gene unclear. The CDR3 contains 11 residues. V lost 5 bases and J lost 5, with 3 bases in between. The germline V gene encodes CDR1 SSHAT and CDR2 FNYEAQ (reference sequence). CDR3 sequence reads: CASSRTGELFF. The CDR3 DNA reads as TGTGCCAGCAGCCGGACCGGGGAGCTGTTTTTT.

This clone was seen only once. Within the sample, other DNA sequences also encode this same CDR3. The V call is TRBV5-1, the J call TRBJ1-3; D gene ambiguous. Trimming took 0 bases from V and 2 from J, leaving 6 bases between them. The CDR3 contains 14 residues. Germline CDR1 SGHRS, CDR2 YFSETQ. The CDR3 nucleotides read TGCGCCAGCAGCTTGGGGGGAGCTGGAAACACCATATATTTT. It specifies CASSLGGAGNTIYF. Drawing the rest from reference TRBV5-1 and TRBJ1-3, the complete variable domain is KAGVTQTPRYLIKTRGQQVTLSCSPISGHRSVSWYQQTPGQGLQFLFEYFSETQRNKGNFPGRFSGRQFSNSRSEMNVSTLELGDSALYLCASSLGGAGNTIYFGEGSWLTVV.

The chain links TRBV5-4 to TRBJ1-1; 7 bases align to TRBD1. In germline, CDR1 is SGHNT, CDR2 YYREEE (reference sequence). Trimming cost V 0 bases and J 0 bases; bases outside gene matches: 5. This CDR3 comprises 16 residues. DNA of the CDR3: TGTGCCAGCAGCTTGGATCCAGGGACAGTGAACACTGAAGCTTTCTTT. This encodes CASSLDPGTVNTEAFF.

The gene calls are TRBV3-1 (or the pseudogene TRBV3-2) and TRBJ1-1; D possibly corresponds to TRBD1 (5 bases). This CDR3 has 15 amino acids. The V gene lost 4 bases and the J gene lost 4 bases, with 16 bases spanning the gap. Germline assignment: CDR1 LGHDT and CDR2 YNNKEL (reference sequence). DNA for the CDR3: TGTGCCAGCAGCCGAGGGGACTCAGGGAGCACTGAAGCTTTCTTT. This gives the protein CASSRGDSGSTEAFF.

The chain carries TRBV5-6 and TRBJ2-7, with TRBD1 identical over 8 bases. The CDR3 has 16 amino acids. V was clipped by 2 bases and J by 3 bases; unmatched bases: 10. The germline CDR1 and CDR2 sequences are SGHDT and YYEEEE. The CDR3 spells CASSLNPGTGDYEQYV. For the CDR3, the DNA is TGTGCCAGCAGCTTAAATCCGGGGACAGGAGACTACGAGCAGTACGTC.

The V and J genes are TRBV11-2 and TRBJ2-7; TRBD2 is a possible D gene (5 bases). CDR1 is SGHAT, CDR2 FQNNGV, per germline. The CDR3 covers 15 residues. The V and J ends lost 0 bases and 2 bases respectively, with 11 bases between them. CDR3 bases: TGTGCCAGCAGCTTAGATAGCGCCGGCACCTACGAGCAGTACGTC. Its protein product is CASSLDSAGTYEQYV.

The chain recombines TRBV6-5 with TRBJ2-5; TRBD1 might be the D (5 bases). The V end lost 6 bases, the J end lost 5 bases, and 19 bases lay between the germline ends. The CDR3 extends over 15 amino acids. Germline V CDR1 and CDR2: MNHEY, SVGAGI. CDR3 amino acids: CASSAQPTKGETQYF. Written as DNA, the CDR3 is TGTGCCAGCAGCGCCCAACCGACGAAGGGGGAGACCCAGTACTTC.

This clone has more than one count but fewer than ten. The rearrangement uses TRBV6-1 and TRBJ1-2, with a possible D match to TRBD1 (6 bases). V was pared by 3 bases and J by 0 bases, with 20 bases between. The CDR3 consists of 18 residues. Germline lookup yields CDR1 MNHNS and CDR2 SASEGT. The chain's CDR3 is CASSEQTGFSSSNYGYTF. The CDR3 bases are TGTGCCAGCAGTGAGCAGACAGGTTTCTCTTCCTCTAACTATGGCTACACCTTC.

This clone was counted a single time. CDR3 in amino acids: CASSHGQGDQPQHF. CDR3 bases: TGTGCCAGCTCACATGGGCAGGGGGATCAGCCCCAGCATTTT. The rearrangement joins TRBV18 to TRBJ1-5, with 7 nucleotides matching TRBD1. The CDR3 extends over 14 amino acids. Germline V gene sequence: CDR1 KGHSH, CDR2 LQKENI. The junction had 5 bases not matched to a gene; V was cut back by 4 bases and J by 5 bases.

The chain links TRBV7-3 to TRBJ1-1; D is ambiguous. Trimming took 1 base from V and 0 from J, leaving 9 bases between them. CDR1 SGHTA and CDR2 FQGTGA come from the germline V gene. The CDR3 loop spans 15 amino acids. The CDR3: CASSLMQIMNTEAFF. DNA for the CDR3: TGTGCCAGCAGCTTAATGCAGATCATGAACACTGAAGCTTTCTTT.

The rearrangement uses TRBV6-5 and TRBJ1-2, with D maybe TRBD1 (5 bases). The CDR3 has 15 residues. Deletions cut 6 bases from V and 1 base from J, with 15 bases between. Germline V lookup: CDR1 MNHEY, CDR2 SVGAGI. As DNA, the CDR3 is TGTGCCAGCAGCCCCCGGGACTTAATTAACTATGGCTACACCTTC. Protein product: CASSPRDLINYGYTF.

V and J are TRBV11-2 and TRBJ2-1, with D perhaps TRBD2 (6 bases). The CDR3 has 12 amino acids. V shed 5 bases and J shed 9 bases, with 11 bases lying between them. Per germline, CDR1 SGHAT and CDR2 FQNNGV. CDR3 in DNA: TGTGCCAGCAGCACGGGGGTTGCTGAGCAGTTCTTC. Translating it yields CASSTGVAEQFF.

A few counts support this clone. The chain combines TRBV5-5 with TRBJ1-5; D is unresolved. V was cut by 0 bases and J by 1 base, with 5 bases left in between. Germline V gene sequence: CDR1 SGHKS, CDR2 YYEKEE (reference sequence). The CDR3 runs to 14 residues. CDR3 protein: CASSLVRSNQPQHF. The CDR3 nucleotides are TGTGCCAGCAGCTTGGTCAGGAGCAATCAGCCCCAGCATTTT. Filled out from reference TRBV5-5 and TRBJ1-5, the complete variable domain reads DAGVTQSPTHLIKTRGQQVTLRCSPISGHKSVSWYQQVLGQGPQFIFQYYEKEERGRGNFPDRFSARQFPNYSSELNVNALLLGDSALYLCASSLVRSNQPQHFGDGTRLSIL.